Following are 25 T cell receptor beta chains from one sample sequenced in a study of TIL therapy for anti-PD-1-resistant metastatic lung cancer. The immunoSEQ assay was v3. The data were produced by immunoSEQ multiplex PCR, yet TCRdb's version contains in-frame clones alone and is incomplete. The repertoire consists of 21,000 or so clones, with around 78% occurring once and the leading ten covering under 7.5%. Time point described: pre-treatment sample, taken before nivolumab and TIL therapy. Sample: blood, taken at baseline. Receptor source: a person aged 25 to 85 with non-small cell lung cancer.

The chain joins TRBV12-5 to TRBJ2-7; D not certain. The CDR3 totals 11 residues. Trimming pared 5 bases from V and 4 bases from J, leaving 6 bases between. The germline V gene has CDR1 LGHNT and CDR2 FRNRAP. The CDR3 coding sequence is TGTGCTAGTGGTCCCAGGTACGAGCAGTACTTC. This gives the protein CASGPRYEQYF.

J is TRBJ2-7 and V is TRBV5-4; D possibly corresponds to TRBD1 (5 bases). Germline lookup yields CDR1 SGHNT and CDR2 YYREEE (reference sequence). V lost 3 bases and J 6 bases, leaving 19 bases between the germline ends. CDR3 length: 15 residues. The CDR3 sequence: CASSSLSQGIGEQYF. CDR3 bases: TGTGCCAGCAGCTCCCTCAGTCAGGGTATAGGCGAGCAGTACTTC.

V and J are TRBV5-4 and TRBJ2-3; 14 bases align to TRBD2. The CDR3 sequence is 16 residues long. The ends lost 0 bases at V and 5 bases at J; junction bases unmatched: 2. The germline gives CDR1 SGHNT, CDR2 YYREEE (reference sequence). This chain's CDR3 is CASSLGTSGGRDTQYF. The CDR3 DNA reads TGTGCCAGCAGCTTGGGGACTAGCGGGGGGCGAGATACGCAGTATTTT.

The chain couples TRBV11-3 to TRBJ2-7; tentative D call: TRBD1 (5 bases). The CDR3 runs 13 residues. Trimming removed 2 bases from V and 7 bases from J, with 12 bases in between. The germline CDR1 and CDR2 sequences are SGHNT and YENEEA. The CDR3 DNA follows: TGTGCCAGCAGCTTAATGACAGATCAGGAGCAGTACTTC. Translation: CASSLMTDQEQYF.

The chain uses TRBV6-5 and TRBJ2-1; tentatively, D is TRBD1 or TRBD2 (5 bases each). V shed 2 bases and J shed 6 bases, with 8 bases lying between them. The CDR3 has 13 amino acids. Germline V gives CDR1 MNHEY, CDR2 SVGAGI. The CDR3 loop is CASSYEGLNEQFF. The CDR3 region has the DNA TGTGCCAGCAGTTACGAGGGGCTCAATGAGCAGTTCTTC.

On this clone: The junction differs from germline at one of its ends, possibly a read error. This chain uses TRBV6-1 with TRBJ2-7; TRBD2 aligns across 7 bases. The CDR3 totals 16 residues. From germline, CDR1 is MNHNS and CDR2 SASEGT. CDR3 nucleotides: TGTGCCATCAGTGACCCCGGTGCTAGCGGCTCCTACGAGCAGTACTTC. Its translation is CAISDPGASGSYEQYF.

The CDR3 nucleotides read TGTGCCTGGAGGTTAGTGGCAGCATATGGCTACACCTTC. Protein sequence: CAWRLVAAYGYTF. The chain recombines TRBV30 with TRBJ1-2; D gene uncertain. The V end lost 3 bases, the J end lost 5 bases, and 13 bases lay between the germline ends. The germline V gene has CDR1 GTSNPN and CDR2 SVGIG (reference sequence). This CDR3 contains 13 residues.

This chain links TRBV7-2 with TRBJ2-5; no definite D call. The J call could be wrong; TRBJ2-7 is a better fit for the DNA end. Germline lookup yields CDR1 SGHTA and CDR2 FQGNSA. This CDR3 has 13 residues. CDR3 residues: CASSFLGVFEQYF. The CDR3 coding sequence is TGTGCCAGCAGCTTCCTTGGAGTATTCGAGCAGTACTTC.

The chain has TRBV19 and TRBJ1-6; 8 bases fit TRBD1. Germline V CDR1 and CDR2: LNHDA, SQIVND (reference sequence). Trimming at V came to 3 bases and at J to 7 bases, leaving 5 bases not matched to a gene. CDR3 size: 15 residues. CDR3 DNA sequence: TGTGCCAGTAGTATCCAGGGGGCCGGAAATTCACCCCTCCACTTT. Translating it yields CASSIQGAGNSPLHF.

This clone has a single count. The V and J genes are TRBV10-1 and TRBJ2-3; maybe TRBD2 (6 bases). The CDR3 sequence is 15 residues long. Trimming stripped 0 bases from V and 8 bases from J, with 15 bases between. Germline CDR1 is WNHNN and CDR2 is SYGVQD (reference sequence). CDR3 sequence reads: CASSESDPRRGTQYF. The CDR3 nucleotides read TGCGCCAGCAGTGAGTCAGATCCTAGGCGGGGTACGCAGTATTTT.

This clone was counted a few times. The chain links TRBV2 to TRBJ1-5, with TRBD1 matching over 9 bases. Losses at the gene ends were 2 bases for V and 2 bases for J; bases not matched to a gene: 4. This CDR3 has 16 residues. Germline V gene lookup returns CDR1 SNHLY and CDR2 FYNNEI. This CDR3 is CASSEWDREGNQPQHF. The CDR3 bases are TGTGCCAGCAGTGAATGGGACAGGGAGGGCAATCAGCCCCAGCATTTT.

V gene TRBV10-1 combines with J gene TRBJ2-5; the D is unclear. Per the germline V gene, CDR1 is WNHNN and CDR2 is SYGVQD (reference sequence). This CDR3 contains 13 residues. V lost 4 bases, J lost 5 bases, and 11 bases lay in between. DNA of the CDR3: TGCGCCAGCAGTGCAGGTCCCCGGGAGACCCAGTACTTC. Protein sequence: CASSAGPRETQYF.

This clone was observed once. The chain couples TRBV18 to TRBJ2-1, with 10 nucleotides matching TRBD2. After removal of 0 bases from V and 1 base from J, the junction contained 9 bases not matched to a gene. Germline V lookup: CDR1 KGHSH, CDR2 LQKENI. The CDR3 has 19 residues. This CDR3 is CASSPPRVAGGPSYNEQFF. CDR3 DNA sequence: TGTGCCAGCTCACCACCGAGGGTAGCGGGGGGCCCTTCCTACAATGAGCAGTTCTTC.

The chain combines TRBV19 with TRBJ1-1, with TRBD1 as a possible D gene (5 bases). Looked up from germline, CDR1 is LNHDA and CDR2 is SQIVND (reference sequence). This CDR3 contains 15 residues. With 3 bases removed from V and 0 bases from J, the gap between germline ends came to 11 bases. CDR3 in amino acids: CASSIRGVLNTEAFF. In DNA, the CDR3 is TGTGCCAGTAGTATTCGGGGGGTGTTGAACACTGAAGCTTTCTTT.

This clone was observed a few times. The rearrangement uses TRBV28 and TRBJ2-1, with TRBD2 identical over 8 bases. The CDR3 runs 13 residues. CDR1 and CDR2 from the germline V gene are MDHEN and SYDVKM. V shed 8 bases and J 5 bases; nucleotides not matched to a gene: 5. The CDR3 here is CASRTSLNNEQFF. The CDR3 DNA reads TGTGCCAGCCGGACTAGCCTAAACAATGAGCAGTTCTTC.

V gene TRBV4-1 combines with J gene TRBJ1-2; no reliable D call. The germline gives CDR1 MGHRA, CDR2 YSYEKL. The CDR3 is made up of 15 amino acids. The V gene lost 1 base and the J gene lost 1 base, with 10 bases spanning the gap. The CDR3 coding sequence is TGCGCCAGCAGCCAAGCGGTCAGTTTTAACTATGGCTACACCTTC. Protein sequence: CASSQAVSFNYGYTF.

This clone was observed a few times. The chain couples TRBV5-6 to TRBJ1-2, with TRBD1 as a possible D gene (5 bases). V was trimmed by 0 bases and J by 7 bases, leaving 10 bases between them. CDR1 and CDR2 from the germline V gene are SGHDT and YYEEEE. This CDR3 region has 13 residues. The CDR3 loop reads CASSLVGGGGYTF. Written as DNA, the CDR3 is TGTGCCAGCAGCTTGGTCGGGGGAGGTGGCTACACCTTC. The full variable domain, rest sourced from reference TRBV5-6 and TRBJ1-2, is DAGVTQSPTHLIKTRGQQVTLRCSPKSGHDTVSWYQQALGQGPQFIFQYYEEEERQRGNFPDRFSGHQFPNYSSELNVNALLLGDSALYLCASSLVGGGGYTFGSGTRLTVV.

The chain has TRBV19 and TRBJ1-2; 8 positions match TRBD1. The CDR3 sequence is 13 residues long. J gave up 9 bases and V 1 base, and 4 bases lay outside the gene matches. CDR1 is LNHDA and CDR2 is SQIVND in the germline V gene (reference sequence). CDR3 bases: TGTGCCAGTAGTATAGGACAGGGGAGCAGCTACACCTTC. Encoded protein: CASSIGQGSSYTF.

V and J are TRBV19 and TRBJ2-2, with D perhaps TRBD2 (5 bases). This CDR3 has 12 amino acids. V was pared by 6 bases and J by 5 bases, with 7 bases between. Germline V gene lookup returns CDR1 LNHDA and CDR2 SQIVND (reference sequence). In nucleotides, the CDR3 is TGTGCCAGTAGGGAGCGGACCGGGGAGCTGTTTTTT. Residues: CASRERTGELFF.

This clone was counted once. The chain has TRBV7-8 and TRBJ2-1; 11 nucleotides agree with TRBD2. The CDR3 consists of 15 residues. From germline, CDR1 is SGHVS and CDR2 FQNEAQ. Trimming cost V 8 bases and J 7 bases; bases outside gene matches: 10. In DNA, the CDR3 is TGTGCCAGCTCGCGCCCGGGACTAGCGGAGAATGAGCAGTTCTTC. The encoded protein is CASSRPGLAENEQFF. Using reference TRBV7-8 and TRBJ2-1 for the parts outside the CDR3, the full variable domain is GAGVSQSPRYKVAKRGQDVALRCDPISGHVSLFWYQQALGQGPEFLTYFQNEAQLDKSGLPSDRFFAERPEGSVSTLKIQRTQQEDSAVYLCASSRPGLAENEQFFGPGTRLTVL.

The chain combines TRBV5-1 with TRBJ2-1, with 8 bases aligning to TRBD2. V lost 1 base, J lost 0 bases, and 0 bases stayed unmatched. Germline CDR1 reads SGHRS; CDR2 reads YFSETQ. There are 15 residues in the CDR3. The CDR3 coding sequence is TGCGCCAGCAGCTTGACTAGCGGCTCCTACAATGAGCAGTTCTTC. It translates to CASSLTSGSYNEQFF.

J is TRBJ2-7 and V is TRBV27; 12 nucleotides line up with TRBD1. CDR1 and CDR2 (germline): MNHEY, SMNVEV (reference sequence). The CDR3 consists of 21 residues. V shed 4 bases and J 2 bases; nucleotides not matched to a gene: 21. Written as DNA, the CDR3 is TGTGCCAGCAGTTCCCCCGAGGGAGGGCAGAGGGGGACAGGGGGCCCCTACGAGCAGTACTTC. This gives the protein CASSSPEGGQRGTGGPYEQYF.

J is TRBJ1-2 and V is TRBV4-3, with D uncertain. CDR3 length: 15 amino acids. Trimming took 1 base from V and 7 from J, leaving 16 bases between them. Germline-derived CDR1 and CDR2 are LGHNA and YSLEER. The CDR3 sequence is CASSQAVGVSSGYTF. The CDR3, as DNA: TGCGCCAGCAGCCAAGCGGTCGGGGTGTCGAGTGGCTACACCTTC.

The rearrangement uses TRBV7-9 and TRBJ2-4; possible D gene TRBD2, 6 bases. The CDR3 contains 16 residues. CDR1 is SEHNR and CDR2 is FQNEAQ in the germline V gene (reference sequence). The germline V and J ends were trimmed by 1 base and 3 bases, with 13 bases remaining between them. The CDR3 DNA is TGTGCCAGCAGCTTAGTGGGGGGATGGGACAAAAACATTCAGTACTTC. Amino acid sequence: CASSLVGGWDKNIQYF.

The gene calls are TRBV16 and TRBJ1-2; TRBD1 is a possible D gene (5 bases). The germline CDR1 and CDR2 sequences are KGHSY and FQNENV. The CDR3 contains 12 residues. The V end lost 4 bases, the J end lost 7 bases, and 10 bases lay between the germline ends. Here the CDR3 DNA reads TGTGCCAGCAGCCCCCCGGGGCGTGGCTACACCTTC. It yields the protein CASSPPGRGYTF. Drawing the rest from reference TRBV16 and TRBJ1-2, the complete variable domain is GEEVAQTPKHLVRGEGQKAKLYCAPIKGHSYVFWYQQVLKNEFKFLISFQNENVFDETGMPKERFSAKCLPNSPCSLEIQATKLEDSAVYFCASSPPGRGYTFGSGTRLTVV.